This is a list of T cell receptor beta chains from one sample in a study of OX40 agonist ivuxolimab in advanced cancers. Data came from immunoSEQ multiplex PCR; TCRdb stores just in-frame clones and leaves some out. The data hold around 40,000 clones, with approximately 80% observed a single time. The sequencing used CD4+ or CD8+ T cells sorted from blood, collected in a trial of the OX40 agonist ivuxolimab. These TCRs come from an adult with an advanced solid tumor such as melanoma, head and neck, liver or kidney cancer. The CDR3 runs from the conserved cysteine through the conserved F or W. A D gene is named only where the DNA matches it firmly. Where a row states a size, it is once, few, many or the class of an expanded clone; other rows omit it.

d_call	v_call	j_call	clone_size	cdr3_aa	cdr3_nt
NA	TRBV7-6	TRBJ2-1	NA	CASSLSPSYNEQFF	TGTGCCAGCAGCTTGTCCCCTAGCTACAATGAGCAGTTCTTC
NA	TRBV19	TRBJ1-1	NA	CASSMATRVGAFF	TGTGCCAGTAGTATGGCGACGAGGGTAGGCGCTTTCTTT
TRBD1	TRBV28	TRBJ2-7	NA	CASSSPPGTGIYEQYF	TGTGCCAGCAGTTCCCCCCCCGGGACAGGGATCTACGAGCAGTACTTC
NA	TRBV7-2	TRBJ2-5	NA	CASSLDLGQETQYF	TGTGCCAGCAGCTTAGATCTGGGGCAAGAGACCCAGTACTTC
TRBD1	TRBV5-4	TRBJ2-1	NA	CASSLGTGDYNEQFF	TGTGCCAGCAGCCTAGGGACAGGAGATTACAATGAGCAGTTCTTC
NA	TRBV5-6	TRBJ2-1	few	CASSLGGRNEQFF	TGTGCCAGCAGCTTGGGGGGGCGCAATGAGCAGTTCTTC
NA	TRBV5-1	TRBJ2-5	NA	CASTHGPGQETQYF	TGCGCCAGCACCCATGGGCCAGGACAAGAGACCCAGTACTTC
NA	TRBV5-1	TRBJ2-7	NA	CASHNPVGSYEQYF	TGCGCCAGCCATAACCCGGTGGGCTCCTACGAGCAGTACTTC
NA	TRBV20-1	TRBJ1-1	few	CSASLNTEAFF	TGCAGTGCTAGTTTGAACACTGAAGCTTTCTTT
NA	TRBV20-1	TRBJ2-5	NA	CSARVSETQYF	TGCAGTGCTAGAGTATCAGAGACCCAGTACTTC
NA	TRBV5-1	TRBJ1-6	NA	CASSSDIVYNSPLHF	TGCGCCAGCAGCTCGGACATCGTGTACAATTCACCCCTCCACTTT
TRBD1	TRBV28	TRBJ1-2	NA	CASGTPQGAYGYTF	TGTGCCAGCGGGACCCCACAGGGGGCCTATGGCTACACCTTC
NA	TRBV7-9	TRBJ2-4	NA	CASSFAGSMRGKNIQYF	TGTGCCAGCAGCTTTGCCGGGTCAATGAGGGGCAAAAACATTCAGTACTTC
NA	TRBV27	TRBJ1-5	NA	CASRPSGGSNQPQHF	TGTGCCAGCCGACCCAGTGGGGGTTCCAATCAGCCCCAGCATTTT
NA	TRBV2	TRBJ1-2	NA	CASDPQGNYGYTF	TGTGCCAGCGATCCGCAGGGGAACTATGGCTACACCTTC
TRBD2	TRBV25-1	TRBJ2-1	NA	CASRRTSGRSSYNEQFF	TGTGCCAGCAGAAGGACTAGCGGGAGGAGCTCCTACAATGAGCAGTTCTTC
TRBD1	TRBV6-6	TRBJ1-5	NA	CASRSGGGRNQPQHF	TGTGCCAGCAGGAGTGGAGGGGGCCGAAATCAGCCCCAGCATTTT
NA	TRBV6-1	TRBJ1-5	NA	CASSEGQDYQPQHF	TGTGCCAGCAGTGAAGGACAGGATTATCAGCCCCAGCATTTT
NA	TRBV9	TRBJ1-1	NA	CASSGQQRIEQRTEAFF	TGTGCCAGCAGCGGGCAACAGCGAATTGAACAACGCACTGAAGCTTTCTTT
TRBD2	TRBV28	TRBJ2-5	NA	CASSSRGRAGASETQYF	TGTGCCAGCAGTTCGAGAGGGCGCGCGGGAGCATCGGAGACCCAGTACTTC
TRBD1	TRBV7-7	TRBJ2-5	NA	CASSLLGTGGETQYF	TGTGCTAGCAGCTTACTCGGGACAGGGGGGGAGACCCAGTACTTC
NA	TRBV7-3	TRBJ1-2	NA	CASSLYGYANYGYTF	TGTGCCAGCAGCTTGTACGGATACGCTAACTATGGCTACACCTTC
NA	TRBV27	TRBJ2-3	few	CASSLGMLSDSTDTQYF	TGTGCCAGCAGTTTAGGGATGCTGAGCGATAGCACAGATACGCAGTATTTT
NA	TRBV5-1	TRBJ2-3	NA	CASSARGYSDTQYF	TGCGCCAGCAGTGCCCGGGGGTATTCGGATACGCAGTATTTT
NA	TRBV9	TRBJ2-7	few	CASSGGISYEQYF	TGTGCCAGCAGCGGCGGAATCTCCTACGAGCAGTACTTC
NA	TRBV7-9	TRBJ2-7	NA	CASSLVQAYEQYF	TGTGCCAGCAGCTTAGTACAAGCCTACGAGCAGTACTTC
NA	TRBV29-1	TRBJ1-3	NA	CSVEVSSGNTIYF	TGCAGCGTTGAAGTATCCTCTGGAAACACCATATATTTT
TRBD1	TRBV11-3	TRBJ1-2	NA	CASSLDLRGRGHYGYTF	TGTGCCAGCAGCTTAGATCTAAGGGGCAGGGGGCACTATGGCTACACCTTC
TRBD2	TRBV19	TRBJ2-2	NA	CASTRGQGTTSGRAGELFF	TGTGCCAGTACTCGGGGACAGGGAACGACTAGCGGGAGGGCCGGGGAGCTGTTTTTT
NA	TRBV18	TRBJ1-5	NA	CASSLDRTDNQPQHF	TGTGCCAGCTCACTCGATAGGACGGACAATCAGCCCCAGCATTTT
TRBD1	TRBV7-8	TRBJ1-5	once	CASSRTGGRGNQPQHF	TGTGCCAGCAGCAGAACAGGGGGCAGGGGCAATCAGCCCCAGCATTTT
NA	TRBV27	TRBJ1-3	NA	CASSPKVDSGNTIYF	TGTGCCAGCAGTCCAAAGGTAGACTCTGGAAACACCATATATTTT
NA	TRBV5-1	TRBJ1-1	medium-sized	CASSPQPDLNTEAFF	TGCGCCAGCAGCCCACAACCCGACCTGAACACTGAAGCTTTCTTT
NA	TRBV5-1	TRBJ2-7	NA	CASSLGTDLPYEQYF	TGCGCCAGCAGCTTGGGGACAGACCTGCCCTACGAGCAGTACTTC
TRBD1	TRBV5-1	TRBJ1-6	NA	CASSPTGAISPLHF	TGCGCCAGCAGCCCGACAGGGGCAATCTCACCCCTCCACTTT
NA	TRBV2	TRBJ1-5	once	CASSERVNQPQHF	TGTGCCAGCAGTGAAAGGGTCAATCAGCCCCAGCATTTT
NA	TRBV18	TRBJ2-1	NA	CASSLGSYNEQFF	TGTGCCAGCTCTCTTGGGTCCTACAATGAGCAGTTCTTC
NA	TRBV7-3	TRBJ1-2	once	CASSLNTGYTF	TGTGCCAGCAGCTTAAATACTGGCTACACCTTC
NA	TRBV6-1	TRBJ1-1	once	CASSRLTEAFF	TGTGCCAGCAGCCGTTTGACTGAAGCTTTCTTT
TRBD2	TRBV10-3	TRBJ2-1	NA	CAISFRVAGVSEQFF	TGTGCCATCAGTTTTAGGGTAGCGGGAGTAAGTGAGCAGTTCTTC
NA	TRBV28	TRBJ1-2	NA	CASSPGTSGYGYTF	TGTGCCAGCAGTCCCGGGACATCGGGCTATGGCTACACCTTC
NA	TRBV7-9	TRBJ2-5	NA	CASSFGQETQYF	TGTGCCAGCAGCTTTGGTCAGGAGACCCAGTACTTC
TRBD1	TRBV5-1	TRBJ1-2	NA	CASSSRTGGNYGYTF	TGCGCCAGCAGCTCGAGGACAGGGGGCAACTATGGCTACACCTTC
NA	TRBV7-9	TRBJ2-1	NA	CASSLAKGGGEQFF	TGTGCCAGCAGCTTAGCGAAGGGAGGAGGGGAGCAGTTCTTC
TRBD1	TRBV5-6	TRBJ1-2	NA	CASSLVGGLNYGYTF	TGTGCCAGCAGCTTGGTAGGGGGCCTTAACTATGGCTACACCTTC
TRBD1	TRBV6-5	TRBJ2-1	NA	CASSRGQGRGGEQFF	TGTGCCAGCAGCCGAGGACAGGGACGGGGTGGTGAGCAGTTCTTC
NA	TRBV6-6	TRBJ2-1	NA	CASSLTSSSYNEQFF	TGTGCCAGCAGTCTCACTAGCTCCTCCTACAATGAGCAGTTCTTC